The clone carrying this TCR beta chain was counted a few times. Its matching antigen is unknown. The source of the sample is a study of glioma-infiltrating T cells. Using RNA template, CDR3s of TCR alpha and beta were amplified with iRepertoire arm-PCR. For one-step reverse transcription and amplification, 100-400 ng of tissue mRNA or PBMC total RNA was used. TCRdb analysed the multiplex PCR reads with MiXCR anew, one entry per CDR3 protein. In the table there are approximately 190,000 distinct CDR3 sequences, 30% to 40% of which are singletons. This CDR3 comprises 15 residues. CDR1 is LNHDA and CDR2 is SQIVND in the germline V gene (reference sequence). The J segment lost 5 bases and the V segment lost 3 bases, leaving 6 bases of the junction unmatched. Study-wide points: Above-expected tissue-blood divergence occurred in all gliomas, most in low-grade ones. Only very few CDR3 sequences appeared in both tissue and blood.

The V and J genes are TRBV19 and TRBJ2-1, with 8 nucleotides matching TRBD2. What was sequenced was glioma tissue, nonneoplastic brain tissue, or PBMCs (not recorded which). This receptor was taken from a human donor with low-grade glioma or glioblastoma, undergoing nonglioma brain surgery, or in good health (not recorded which). CDR3 sequence: CASSMVVAGNNEQFF. As DNA, the CDR3 is TGTGCCAGTAGTATGGTCGTAGCGGGAAACAATGAGCAGTTCTTC.